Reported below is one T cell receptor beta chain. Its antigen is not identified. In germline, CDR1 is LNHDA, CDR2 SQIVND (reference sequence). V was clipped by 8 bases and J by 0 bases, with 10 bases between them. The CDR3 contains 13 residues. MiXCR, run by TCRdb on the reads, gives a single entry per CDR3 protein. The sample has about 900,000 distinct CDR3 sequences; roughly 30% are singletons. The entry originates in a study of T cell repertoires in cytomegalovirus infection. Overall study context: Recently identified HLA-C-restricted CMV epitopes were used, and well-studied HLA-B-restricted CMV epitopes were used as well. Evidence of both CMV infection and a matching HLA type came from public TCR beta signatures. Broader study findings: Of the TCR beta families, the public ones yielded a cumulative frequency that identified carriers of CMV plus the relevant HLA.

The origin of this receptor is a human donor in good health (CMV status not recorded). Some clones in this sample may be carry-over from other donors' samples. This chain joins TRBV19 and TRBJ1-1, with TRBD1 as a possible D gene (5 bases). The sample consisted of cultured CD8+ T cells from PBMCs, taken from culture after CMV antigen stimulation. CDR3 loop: CASGRTLNTEAFF. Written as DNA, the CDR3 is TGTGCCAGTGGGAGGACACTGAACACTGAAGCTTTCTTT. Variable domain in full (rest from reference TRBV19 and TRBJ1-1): DGGITQSPKYLFRKEGQNVTLSCEQNLNHDAMYWYRQDPGQGLRLIYYSQIVNDFQKGDIAEGYSVSREKKESFPLTVTSAQKNPTAFYLCASGRTLNTEAFFGQGTRLTVV.